This TCR beta chain was recorded in a study of shared clonotypes between healthy human individuals. The CDR3 has 13 amino acids. J gave up 5 bases and V 3 bases, and 0 bases lay outside the gene matches. CDR1 is SGHDN, CDR2 FVKESK, per germline. The data were produced by immunoSEQ multiplex PCR, yet TCRdb's version contains in-frame clones alone and is incomplete. The table lists around 2.1 million clones, around 95% of them singletons. The chain is built from TRBV14 and TRBJ2-3; TRBD1 matches 9 bases. This sequence was found in a man younger than 35 in good health. Sequencing was performed on naive CD4+ T cells sorted from blood. Subset: CD45RA+ positively selected. The CDR3 here is CASSQGQGDTQYF. As DNA, the CDR3 is TGTGCCAGCAGCCAGGGACAGGGAGATACGCAGTATTTT.